These 31 T cell receptor beta chains were all obtained from the same sample, sequenced in a study of blood T cell repertoires in COVID-19 (dated by TCRdb to 2018 to 2021). The method was the immunoSEQ multiplex PCR assay. The table was pulled from immuneACCESS by TCRdb, which kept in-frame rearrangements only. Such tables lose some clones; where checked, under half of the loss comes from unresolved V genes, and the rest has no known cause. The table for this sample lists more than 200,000 clones; around 87% of them were counted only once. Clones ranked in the top ten supply about 10% of the sample. Sequenced: peripheral blood. Every receptor here comes from a woman in her 50s with COVID-19, enrolled during active disease.

The V and J genes are TRBV7-8 and TRBJ1-5; D uncertain. The CDR3 consists of 16 residues. Trimming stripped 0 bases from V and 3 bases from J, with 12 bases between. Germline CDR1 is SGHVS and CDR2 is FQNEAQ. The DNA for the CDR3 is TGTGCCAGCAGCTTAGCGCCGGCGGGAATCAATCAGCCCCAGCATTTT. Its protein is CASSLAPAGINQPQHF.

J is TRBJ2-3 and V is TRBV5-5, with 10 nucleotides matching TRBD1. The CDR3 length is 15 residues. Germline V gene sequence: CDR1 SGHKS, CDR2 YYEKEE (reference sequence). The trim removed 2 bases at V and 5 bases at J, leaving 5 bases unmatched. As DNA, the CDR3 is TGTGCCAGCAGCTTACCCGGACAGGGGGGAGATACGCAGTATTTT. Translated: CASSLPGQGGDTQYF.

The chain has TRBV11-3 and TRBJ1-3, with 8 bases lining up with TRBD1. The ends lost 5 bases at V and 3 bases at J; junction bases unmatched: 9. CDR1 and CDR2 from the germline V gene are SGHNT and YENEEA. The CDR3 is 16 amino acids. In nucleotides, the CDR3 is TGTGCCAGCAGCCTACGACAGGGGCAGGGTGGAAACACCATATATTTT. It translates to CASSLRQGQGGNTIYF.

This clone was seen more than once but under ten times. V is TRBV28 and J is TRBJ1-5, with 9 positions matching TRBD1. The CDR3 extends over 12 amino acids. Germline CDR1 reads MDHEN; CDR2 reads SYDVKM. V gave up 4 bases and J gave up 16 bases; unmatched junction bases: 8. The CDR3 DNA follows: TGTGCCAGCAGTTCCTCCGGGACAGGGAAACATTTT. Its translation: CASSSSGTGKHF. The full variable domain, in which reference TRBV28 and TRBJ1-5 provide the parts outside the CDR3, is DVKVTQSSRYLVKRTGEKVFLECVQDMDHENMFWYRQDPGLGLRLIYFSYDVKMKEKGDIPEGYSVSREKKERFSLILESASTNQTSMYLCASSSSGTGKHFGDGTRLSIL.

The chain carries TRBV7-9 and TRBJ2-3; the D is unclear. CDR1 and CDR2 (germline): SEHNR, FQNEAQ (reference sequence). This CDR3 is 16 amino acids long. V lost 4 bases and J 5 bases, leaving 19 bases between the germline ends. Written as DNA, the CDR3 is TGTGCCAGCAGCTGGTTAACCGGGTCCCTTAGAGATACGCAGTATTTT. Translating it yields CASSWLTGSLRDTQYF.

The chain is built from TRBV28 and TRBJ1-2, with TRBD1 matching over 7 bases. There are 13 residues in the CDR3. V was clipped by 5 bases and J by 4 bases; unmatched bases: 4. The germline CDR1 and CDR2 sequences are MDHEN and SYDVKM. CDR3 region: CASSPGGGYGYTF. The CDR3 DNA is TGTGCCAGCAGTCCAGGGGGTGGCTATGGCTACACCTTC.

V is TRBV5-8 and J is TRBJ1-5, with 7 bases aligning to TRBD1. The CDR3 runs to 16 residues. CDR1 is SGHTS, CDR2 YDEGEE, per germline. Trimming took 3 bases from V and 3 from J; bases not matched to a gene: 9. The CDR3 DNA reads as TGTGCCAGCAGCTATCAATGGACAGGCTACAATCAGCCCCAGCATTTT. Translated, it gives CASSYQWTGYNQPQHF.

Written as DNA, the CDR3 is TGTGCCACCAGTGGCGGGCCCCTGTACCAAGAGACCCAGTACTTC. It specifies CATSGGPLYQETQYF. The rearrangement links TRBV24-1 to TRBJ2-5, with D tentatively TRBD2 (5 bases). This CDR3 region has 15 residues. Germline V CDR1 and CDR2: KGHDR, SFDVKD. Deletions cut 5 bases from V and 0 bases from J, with 12 bases between.

This clone was observed a single time. The chain joins TRBV24-1 to TRBJ2-1, with D hard to call. The CDR3 runs 14 residues. With 7 bases removed from V and 3 bases from J, the gap between germline ends came to 12 bases. Germline CDR1 reads KGHDR; CDR2 reads SFDVKD. The CDR3 sequence is CATSPTENYNEQFF. The DNA of the CDR3 is TGTGCCACCAGCCCAACAGAGAACTACAATGAGCAGTTCTTC.

The chain has TRBV7-2 and TRBJ2-5; D possibly corresponds to TRBD1 (5 bases). Per the germline V gene, CDR1 is SGHTA and CDR2 is FQGNSA. V lost 3 bases to trimming and J lost 1 base, with 15 bases between them. The CDR3 is made up of 16 amino acids. CDR3 sequence (DNA): TGTGCCAGCAGCTTGTATATGGTGGGGCTCCAAGAGACCCAGTACTTC. It encodes CASSLYMVGLQETQYF.

The rearrangement joins TRBV10-2 to TRBJ1-6; D gene uncertain. The CDR3 covers 14 residues. Germline CDR1 and CDR2: WSHSY and SAAADI. Trimming pared 2 bases from V and 9 bases from J, leaving 11 bases between. The CDR3 protein is CASSETYPTSPLHF. The CDR3 DNA reads as TGCGCCAGCAGTGAGACCTATCCTACTTCACCCCTCCACTTT.

This clone was counted a few times. V usage is TRBV5-5 and J usage is TRBJ1-1, with unresolved D. CDR1 and CDR2 (germline): SGHKS, YYEKEE (reference sequence). The length of the CDR3 is 15 residues. Trimming took off 2 bases at V and 2 bases at J, with 13 bases between the two ends. CDR3 sequence (DNA): TGTGCCAGCAGCTTATCGTCAAACCTAAACACTGAAGCTTTCTTT. Translated, it gives CASSLSSNLNTEAFF.

The rearrangement links TRBV5-1 to TRBJ2-2; weak D call: TRBD1 (5 bases). Germline CDR1 reads SGHRS; CDR2 reads YFSETQ. The V end was cut by 3 bases, the J end by 5 bases, with 11 bases between. The CDR3 is 14 residues long. The CDR3 region is CASSYPTDTGELFF. The CDR3 DNA reads TGCGCCAGCAGCTACCCGACAGATACCGGGGAGCTGTTTTTT.

The J gene is TRBJ1-5, the V gene TRBV6-5; the D gene is possibly TRBD1 (5 bases). Germline V gene lookup returns CDR1 MNHEY and CDR2 SVGAGI. V gave up 4 bases and J gave up 3 bases, with 10 bases separating them. The CDR3 loop spans 14 amino acids. CDR3 region: CASSWNRSNQPQHF. Written as DNA, the CDR3 is TGTGCCAGCAGTTGGAACAGGTCCAATCAGCCCCAGCATTTT.

V usage is TRBV6-2 or TRBV6-3 and J usage is TRBJ2-2; tentative D call: TRBD2 (6 bases). The CDR3 runs 15 residues. The germline gives CDR1 MNHEY, CDR2 SVGEGT. Trimming pared 5 bases from V and 0 bases from J, leaving 10 bases between. CDR3 DNA sequence: TGTGCCAGCAGTCGCGGGACCACGAACACCGGGGAGCTGTTTTTT. Its translation is CASSRGTTNTGELFF.

V usage is TRBV19 and J usage is TRBJ1-3; tentative D call: TRBD1 (6 bases). The germline CDR1 and CDR2 sequences are LNHDA and SQIVND (reference sequence). This CDR3 has 12 residues. The CDR3 DNA reads TGTGCTACGGGGGGCAACGGAAACACCATATATTTT. Translation: CATGGNGNTIYF.

This chain connects TRBV6-1 to TRBJ1-5; D remains unclear. The CDR3 has 15 residues. V was pared by 0 bases and J by 9 bases, with 15 bases between. Germline-derived CDR1 and CDR2 are MNHNS and SASEGT. DNA for the CDR3: TGTGCCAGCAGTGAAGCAGGCTCCGGAGGGTGGCCCCAGCATTTT. It encodes CASSEAGSGGWPQHF.

J is TRBJ2-1 and V is TRBV4-3; D might be TRBD2 (5 bases). This CDR3 region has 13 residues. Looked up from germline, CDR1 is LGHNA and CDR2 is YSLEER. V was clipped by 5 bases and J by 5 bases, with 10 bases between them. In DNA, the CDR3 is TGCGCCAGCAGCGTGCAGCGGCACAATGAGCAGTTCTTC. This sequence encodes CASSVQRHNEQFF.

This clone has just one count. The chain combines TRBV19 with TRBJ1-5; D is perhaps TRBD1 (6 bases). CDR1 and CDR2 (germline): LNHDA, SQIVND (reference sequence). The CDR3 is made up of 14 amino acids. V was shortened by 7 bases and J by 0 bases, with 10 bases between the two germline ends. DNA for the CDR3: TGTGCCAGTATTCAGGGGACTAGCAATCAGCCCCAGCATTTT. It yields the protein CASIQGTSNQPQHF. Full variable domain (remainder filled in from reference TRBV19 and TRBJ1-5): DGGITQSPKYLFRKEGQNVTLSCEQNLNHDAMYWYRQDPGQGLRLIYYSQIVNDFQKGDIAEGYSVSREKKESFPLTVTSAQKNPTAFYLCASIQGTSNQPQHFGDGTRLSIL.

The chain employs TRBV28 and TRBJ1-5, with TRBD1 matching over 8 bases. The V and J ends lost 5 bases and 9 bases, in that order; junction bases with no gene match: 18. CDR3 length: 17 residues. CDR1 and CDR2 from the germline V gene are MDHEN and SYDVKM. The CDR3 loop is CASSPLTGDPSKGPQHF. The CDR3 DNA is TGTGCCAGCAGTCCTCTGACAGGGGACCCTTCCAAAGGGCCCCAGCATTTT.

This clone was recorded only once. This rearrangement joins TRBV13 to TRBJ2-7, with TRBD2 matching 9 bases. The CDR3 runs 18 residues. CDR1 PRHDT and CDR2 FYEKMQ come from the germline V gene (reference sequence). Unmatched junction bases numbered 14, after V lost 5 bases and J lost 0 bases. CDR3 loop: CASSRSAGGRYLSYEQYF. CDR3 nucleotide sequence: TGTGCCAGCAGCCGATCTGCGGGGGGGCGCTACCTCTCCTACGAGCAGTACTTC.

The genes are TRBV27 and TRBJ2-2, with TRBD2 matching 9 bases. V lost 8 bases, J lost 4 bases, and 14 bases stayed unmatched. Germline-derived CDR1 and CDR2 are MNHEY and SMNVEV (reference sequence). CDR3 length: 17 amino acids. In DNA form, the CDR3 reads TGTGCCAGCCCCCAACACGGGCGGGGGGGCCGCACCGGGGAGCTGTTTTTT. Amino acids: CASPQHGRGGRTGELFF.

The count of this clone is one. This sequence joins TRBV9 and TRBJ1-2; possible D gene TRBD1, 5 bases. Germline values: CDR1 SGDLS, CDR2 YYNGEE. CDR3 length: 14 amino acids. V gave up 4 bases and J gave up 13 bases, with 23 bases separating them. CDR3 sequence (DNA): TGTGCCAGCAGCCCCCAACCCGGGACTGTCGTAATCACCTTC. Protein sequence: CASSPQPGTVVITF.

The rearrangement joins TRBV2 to TRBJ2-6, with a possible D match to TRBD2 (5 bases). Germline V gene data show CDR1 as SNHLY and CDR2 as FYNNEI. Trimming cost V 4 bases and J 4 bases, with 14 bases left between them. The CDR3 runs 16 residues. The CDR3 here is CASSASLFVGANVLTF. CDR3 DNA sequence: TGTGCCAGCAGTGCTAGCCTCTTCGTAGGGGCCAACGTCCTGACTTTC.

Ten or more counts support this clone. The J gene is TRBJ1-6, the V gene TRBV28; no reliable D call. V was shortened by 6 bases and J by 0 bases, with 9 bases between the two germline ends. The CDR3 extends over 15 amino acids. Germline V gene data show CDR1 as MDHEN and CDR2 as SYDVKM. The DNA of the CDR3 is TGTGCCAGCAGGACCGGGTACTCCTATAATTCACCCCTCCACTTT. As protein: CASRTGYSYNSPLHF.

The rearrangement joins TRBV28 to TRBJ1-5; no firm D call. Trimming stripped 2 bases from V and 7 bases from J, with 12 bases between. CDR1 and CDR2 from the germline V gene are MDHEN and SYDVKM. The CDR3 is made up of 14 amino acids. CDR3 amino acids: CASSLVGRRQPQHF. The CDR3 DNA sequence: TGTGCCAGCAGTTTAGTTGGCCGGCGGCAGCCCCAGCATTTT.

The V gene is TRBV19, the J gene TRBJ1-6; 7 positions match TRBD1. The germline gives CDR1 LNHDA, CDR2 SQIVND (reference sequence). The CDR3 is 16 amino acids. With V trimmed by 6 bases and J by 0 bases, 5 bases remained unmatched. The CDR3 sequence: CASRSGDSSYNSPLHF. In DNA, the CDR3 is TGTGCCAGTAGATCCGGGGACAGCTCCTATAATTCACCCCTCCACTTT.

This clone was recorded a few times. The chain employs TRBV12-5 and TRBJ1-2; 8 nucleotides match TRBD1. The V gene end was trimmed by 1 base and the J gene end by 4 bases; junction bases not matched to a gene: 5. Per the germline V gene, CDR1 is LGHNT and CDR2 is FRNRAP. The CDR3 runs to 15 residues. CDR3 in DNA: TGTGCTAGTGGTTTGGGTGGACAGGGAGGCTATGGCTACACCTTC. Protein: CASGLGGQGGYGYTF.

This chain joins TRBV4-1 and TRBJ2-5; tentatively, D is TRBD2 (5 bases). V lost 3 bases and J lost 5, with 13 bases in between. CDR3 length: 14 amino acids. Germline CDR1 and CDR2: MGHRA and YSYEKL. This CDR3 reads CASSHPMERETQYF. For the CDR3, the DNA is TGCGCCAGCAGCCACCCCATGGAGCGGGAGACCCAGTACTTC.

V is TRBV11-3 and J is TRBJ2-7; TRBD2 matches 14 bases. The CDR3 sequence is 16 residues long. Germline V gene sequence: CDR1 SGHNT, CDR2 YENEEA. The junction had 7 bases not matched to a gene; V was cut back by 2 bases and J by 7 bases. The CDR3 region has the DNA TGTGCCAGCAGCTTAAGACTAGCGGGGGGGCCAGGGGAGCAGTACTTC. Translation: CASSLRLAGGPGEQYF. Based on the CDR3 plus reference TRBV11-3 and TRBJ2-7, the full variable domain is EAGVVQSPRYKIIEKKQPVAFWCNPISGHNTLYWYLQNLGQGPELLIRYENEEAVDDSQLPKDRFSAERLKGVDSTLKIQPAELGDSAVYLCASSLRLAGGPGEQYFGPGTRLTVT.

This clone was detected only a few times. V is TRBV19 and J is TRBJ2-1; 9 nucleotides line up with TRBD2. This CDR3 is 14 amino acids long. Per the germline V gene, CDR1 is LNHDA and CDR2 is SQIVND (reference sequence). The ends lost 2 bases at V and 10 bases at J; junction bases unmatched: 6. The CDR3 is CASSISLAGREQFF. Written as DNA, the CDR3 is TGTGCCAGTAGTATATCTCTAGCGGGGAGGGAGCAGTTCTTC.